These 25 T cell receptor beta chains were all obtained from the same sample, sequenced in a study of spatial heterogeneity in lung cancer. General study results and limits: The number of expanded tumor alpha and beta chains correlated with mutation number.

Time point: sample taken at primary tumor resection. These receptors have no identified antigens. TCRdb itself ran the 5' RACE reads through MiXCR, one entry per CDR3 protein. The sample lists roughly 780 distinct CDR3 sequences, 9.5% to 13% seen once, with around 32% in the top ten. Sequencing was performed on lung tumor tissue, taken at surgery. The receptors shown here come from a male donor with early-stage non-small cell lung cancer.

The chain has TRBV7-9 and TRBJ2-1, with no clear D. Germline loops: CDR1 SEHNR, CDR2 FQNEAQ (reference sequence). This CDR3 spans 12 amino acids. The V end lost 6 bases, the J end lost 5 bases, and 8 bases lay between the germline ends. In DNA, the CDR3 is TGTGCCAGCAGTAGACGAGACAATGAGCAGTTCTTC. It encodes CASSRRDNEQFF.

By share, this clonotype ranks as medium-sized. The chain uses TRBV13 and TRBJ2-3; 9 bases align to TRBD2. The CDR3 extends over 17 amino acids. The germline gives CDR1 PRHDT, CDR2 FYEKMQ (reference sequence). The ends lost 2 bases at V and 1 base at J; junction bases unmatched: 7. As DNA, the CDR3 is TGTGCCAGCAGCTTAAGGGGGGGACTAGCCCGCACAGATACGCAGTATTTT. This gives the protein CASSLRGGLARTDTQYF.

This clonotype is medium-sized. The rearrangement joins TRBV4-1 to TRBJ2-5; 11 bases agree with TRBD1. This CDR3 is 15 amino acids long. Looked up from germline, CDR1 is MGHRA and CDR2 is YSYEKL. V lost 2 bases and J lost 4; bases outside the gene matches: 3. CDR3 nucleotides: TGCGCCAGCAGCCAATTGGACAGGGGGCGAGAGACCCAGTACTTC. It yields the protein CASSQLDRGRETQYF.

Judged by abundance, this clonotype is large. This chain links TRBV4-2 with TRBJ1-4; a weak D match, TRBD1 (5 bases). The V gene lost 1 base and the J gene lost 8 bases, with 14 bases spanning the gap. This CDR3 region has 15 residues. Germline CDR1 is LGHNA and CDR2 is YNFKEQ. CDR3 sequence: CASSQVGGRDEKLFF. CDR3 DNA sequence: TGTGCCAGCAGCCAAGTTGGAGGGAGGGACGAAAAACTGTTTTTT.

By frequency in the sample, this clonotype is medium-sized (0.01 to 0.1%). The V gene is TRBV2, the J gene TRBJ2-3; TRBD1 matches 7 bases. The ends lost 4 bases at V and 0 bases at J; junction bases unmatched: 4. CDR1 is SNHLY, CDR2 FYNNEI, per germline. This CDR3 has 15 residues. DNA for the CDR3: TGTGCCAGCAGTGGGGGGACAGCTAGCACAGATACGCAGTATTTT. Protein: CASSGGTASTDTQYF.

In its sample, this clonotype ranks as medium-sized. The rearrangement uses TRBV20-1 and TRBJ2-5, with 13 bases matching TRBD2. The CDR3 is 16 residues long. V was clipped by 3 bases and J by 4 bases; unmatched bases: 8. Germline loops: CDR1 DFQATT, CDR2 SNEGSKA (reference sequence). CDR3 sequence (DNA): TGCAGTGCTAGGGAGACTAGCGGGGGGACGGGAGAGACCCAGTACTTC. Protein sequence: CSARETSGGTGETQYF.

Judged by abundance, this clonotype is medium-sized. The chain links TRBV24-1 to TRBJ2-2; 9 bases are a match to TRBD1. This CDR3 spans 17 amino acids. Germline loops: CDR1 KGHDR, CDR2 SFDVKD. Trimming took 4 bases from V and 2 from J; bases not matched to a gene: 7. CDR3 coding DNA: TGTGCCACCAGTGACCTCGGACAGGGGACCAACACCGGGGAGCTGTTTTTT. This translates into CATSDLGQGTNTGELFF.

By its share, this clonotype is medium-sized (0.01 to 0.1%). This sequence joins TRBV20-1 and TRBJ2-1, with D possibly matching TRBD2 (6 bases). Germline V lookup: CDR1 DFQATT, CDR2 SNEGSKA (reference sequence). V was trimmed by 4 bases and J by 5 bases, leaving 18 bases between them. The CDR3 runs to 15 residues. For the CDR3, the DNA is TGCAGTGCTACCGCTATACGGGAGTACCACAATGAGCAGTTCTTC. Its translation: CSATAIREYHNEQFF.

This chain joins TRBV7-2 and TRBJ2-3; D gene uncertain. Between the trimmed V and J ends, which lost 4 bases and 5 bases, there was a span of 10 bases. Germline V CDR1 and CDR2: SGHTA, FQGNSA. The CDR3 spans 13 residues. The CDR3: CASSSDTGDTQYF. DNA of the CDR3: TGTGCCAGCAGCTCCGACACGGGAGATACGCAGTATTTT.

V usage is TRBV20-1 and J usage is TRBJ2-5; TRBD2 aligns across 12 bases. Germline V lookup: CDR1 DFQATT, CDR2 SNEGSKA (reference sequence). The CDR3 totals 15 residues. V shed 3 bases and J 4 bases; nucleotides not matched to a gene: 6. CDR3 region: CSARPSGRARETQYF. The CDR3 DNA sequence: TGCAGTGCTAGGCCTAGCGGGAGGGCCAGAGAGACCCAGTACTTC.

This clonotype qualifies as large. DNA for the CDR3: TGTGCCAGCACCCGACAGGGGAATGAAAAACTGTTTTTT. Translating gives CASTRQGNEKLFF. The chain carries TRBV6-6 and TRBJ1-4, with 8 bases identical to TRBD1. Germline V gene sequence: CDR1 MNHNY, CDR2 SVGAGI (reference sequence). The CDR3 runs 13 residues. After removal of 7 bases from V and 5 bases from J, the junction contained 3 bases not matched to a gene.

This clonotype is medium-sized. The chain uses TRBV3-1 and TRBJ2-1; 7 bases match TRBD2. The CDR3 is made up of 14 amino acids. Per germline, CDR1 LGHDT and CDR2 YNNKEL (reference sequence). The junction had 4 bases not matched to a gene; V was cut back by 1 base and J by 7 bases. CDR3 DNA sequence: TGTGCCAGCAGCCAAGCTAGCGGCCTTAATGAGCAGTTCTTC. It specifies CASSQASGLNEQFF.

Relative to its sample, this clonotype is medium-sized (0.01 to 0.1%). This sequence joins TRBV12-3 or TRBV12-4 and TRBJ2-3; TRBD2 matches at 8 bases. V gave up 5 bases and J gave up 1 base; unmatched junction bases: 8. The length of the CDR3 is 16 residues. The CDR3 region is CASSPQPTSGTDTQYF. The CDR3 DNA reads as TGTGCCAGCAGTCCGCAGCCGACTAGCGGCACAGATACGCAGTATTTT.

This clonotype has just a few counts. The chain couples TRBV12-3 or TRBV12-4 to TRBJ2-1, with D tentatively TRBD1 or TRBD2 (5 bases each). The CDR3 is made up of 15 amino acids. Between the trimmed V and J ends, which lost 6 bases and 0 bases, there was a span of 12 bases. CDR3 region: CASRGTASSYNEQFF. CDR3 coding DNA: TGTGCCAGCAGAGGGACGGCTAGCTCCTACAATGAGCAGTTCTTC.

By proportion, this clonotype is medium-sized. This chain connects TRBV14 to TRBJ2-1, with TRBD2 matching over 13 bases. In germline, CDR1 is SGHDN, CDR2 FVKESK. Trimming took 3 bases from V and 15 from J; bases not matched to a gene: 11. The CDR3 is made up of 15 amino acids. Here the CDR3 reads CASSHLALAGGAPFF. The CDR3 DNA follows: TGTGCCAGCAGCCACTTAGCACTAGCGGGAGGGGCCCCGTTCTTC. Looking up the rest from reference TRBV14 and TRBJ2-1 gives the full variable domain: EAGVTQFPSHSVIEKGQTVTLRCDPISGHDNLYWYRRVMGKEIKFLLHFVKESKQDESGMPNNRFLAERTGGTYSTLKVQPAELEDSGVYFCASSHLALAGGAPFFGPGTRLTVL.

This clonotype is classed as medium-sized. The chain carries TRBV5-1 and TRBJ1-4; D might be TRBD1 (6 bases). The CDR3 has 14 amino acids. V gave up 6 bases and J gave up 8 bases, with 17 bases separating them. From germline, CDR1 is SGHRS and CDR2 YFSETQ. The CDR3 region is CASTWGRQGEKLFF. The DNA of the CDR3 is TGCGCCAGCACCTGGGGGCGTCAGGGGGAAAAACTGTTTTTT.

Sample share makes this clonotype medium-sized. This chain connects TRBV7-9 to TRBJ1-1; D gene uncertain. Germline V CDR1 and CDR2: SEHNR, FQNEAQ (reference sequence). Trimming took 5 bases from V and 6 from J, leaving 7 bases between them. The CDR3 sequence is 11 residues long. In nucleotides, the CDR3 is TGTGCCAGCAGCGGTGGTTCTGAAGCTTTCTTT. It yields the protein CASSGGSEAFF.

The genes are TRBV5-1 and TRBJ1-1, with 9 bases fitting TRBD1. Germline CDR1 SGHRS, CDR2 YFSETQ. The V gene end was trimmed by 3 bases and the J gene end by 11 bases; junction bases not matched to a gene: 11. This CDR3 is built from 14 residues. The CDR3 sequence: CASSWAGTGLDAFF. CDR3 in DNA: TGCGCCAGCAGCTGGGCCGGGACAGGGTTGGATGCTTTCTTT.

Relative to its sample, this clonotype is medium-sized. The V and J genes are TRBV11-2 and TRBJ2-7; D assignment may be TRBD1 or TRBD2 (6 bases each). The CDR3 is made up of 13 amino acids. V dropped 6 bases and J dropped 5 bases, with 14 bases sitting between them. Germline V CDR1 and CDR2: SGHAT, FQNNGV. The CDR3 DNA reads TGTGCCAGCAGTCGTCTCGGGGGCCACGAGCAGTACGTC. This translates into CASSRLGGHEQYV.

This clonotype is medium-sized. The chain has TRBV24-1 and TRBJ2-1; no clear D gene. The length of the CDR3 is 12 residues. Trimming took off 5 bases at V and 12 bases at J, with 13 bases between the two ends. The germline gives CDR1 KGHDR, CDR2 SFDVKD. In nucleotides, the CDR3 is TGTGCCACCAGTGCTCCTGGACGCCTGCAGTTCTTC. It translates to CATSAPGRLQFF.

This clonotype is classed as medium-sized. The V call is TRBV28, the J call TRBJ1-5; D perhaps matches TRBD1 (5 bases). The CDR3 covers 15 residues. The germline V and J ends were trimmed by 6 bases and 1 base, with 13 bases remaining between them. Germline values: CDR1 MDHEN, CDR2 SYDVKM. DNA of the CDR3: TGTGCCAGCAGACCCGACAGTTACAGCAATCAGCCCCAGCATTTT. Translation gives CASRPDSYSNQPQHF. The full variable domain, rest sourced from reference TRBV28 and TRBJ1-5, is DVKVTQSSRYLVKRTGEKVFLECVQDMDHENMFWYRQDPGLGLRLIYFSYDVKMKEKGDIPEGYSVSREKKERFSLILESASTNQTSMYLCASRPDSYSNQPQHFGDGTRLSIL.

This clonotype is medium-sized by share. This chain connects TRBV27 to TRBJ2-1; 7 bases agree with TRBD2. There are 18 residues in the CDR3. The J segment lost 0 bases and the V segment lost 3 bases, leaving 11 bases of the junction unmatched. Germline loops: CDR1 MNHEY, CDR2 SMNVEV (reference sequence). The CDR3 here is CASSFSAGDVSSYNEQFF. DNA of the CDR3: TGTGCCAGCAGTTTCTCGGCGGGGGACGTCAGCTCCTACAATGAGCAGTTCTTC.

By share, this clonotype counts as medium-sized. The chain links TRBV28 to TRBJ1-6; 7 bases match TRBD1. The J segment lost 9 bases and the V segment lost 8 bases, leaving 7 bases of the junction unmatched. CDR3 length: 13 amino acids. Germline V gene data show CDR1 as MDHEN and CDR2 as SYDVKM. CDR3 coding DNA: TGTGCCAGCCGAGGGGCAGGGGGTTCACCCCTCCACTTT. Amino acid sequence: CASRGAGGSPLHF. Filled out from reference TRBV28 and TRBJ1-6, the complete variable domain reads DVKVTQSSRYLVKRTGEKVFLECVQDMDHENMFWYRQDPGLGLRLIYFSYDVKMKEKGDIPEGYSVSREKKERFSLILESASTNQTSMYLCASRGAGGSPLHFGNGTRLTVT.

Within the sample, this clonotype is medium-sized. The gene calls are TRBV20-1 and TRBJ2-7, with TRBD1 identical over 9 bases. Losses at the gene ends were 2 bases for V and 3 bases for J; bases not matched to a gene: 5. The CDR3 is 14 residues long. CDR1 is DFQATT and CDR2 is SNEGSKA in the germline V gene (reference sequence). The CDR3 is CSARPGQGNYEQYF. DNA of the CDR3: TGCAGTGCTAGACCCGGACAGGGGAACTACGAGCAGTACTTC.

This clonotype is categorized as large (0.1 to 1%). This rearrangement joins TRBV7-8 to TRBJ2-2; 9 bases align to TRBD1. After removal of 5 bases from V and 0 bases from J, the junction contained 4 bases not matched to a gene. The CDR3 covers 16 residues. From germline, CDR1 is SGHVS and CDR2 FQNEAQ. CDR3 loop: CASSPRTGANTGELFF. The CDR3 bases are TGTGCCAGCAGCCCTCGGACAGGGGCGAACACCGGGGAGCTGTTTTTT.